This T cell receptor (beta chain) was observed in a study of T cells in women clearing cervical HPV infection. The wider study: Cases' blood sampling followed lesion detection by median about 21 weeks (90 to 200). Points from the study as a whole: Richness plus V gene abundances separated cases from controls with AUC about 0.8.

For this clone: Its specificity is unknown. The read ends 3 residues early relative to the CDR3; the germline J gene fills the gap.

From germline, CDR1 is LNHDA and CDR2 SQIVND (reference sequence). The CDR3 is 13 amino acids. This table comes from immunoSEQ multiplex PCR, and its TCRdb copy is limited to in-frame clones, with some not included. The specimen's table records around 25,000 clones. The receptor was isolated from a woman between 18 and 70 years old with a cervical HPV16 infection that either progressed to CIN3+ or cleared (not recorded which). The chain uses TRBV19 and TRBJ2-3, with unresolved D. The sequenced sample was blood buffy coat. The CDR3 is CASSIAPKETQYF. The covered CDR3 bases are TGTGCCAGTAGTATAGCGCCTAAAGAGACG.